Sequencing of this TCR beta chain was carried out in a study of T cell clones after liver transplantation. Study background: Liver transplant recipients had immunosuppression withdrawal attempted within 2 years. TCRbeta sequencing after a pre-transplant mixed lymphocyte reaction identified graft-donor-reactive clones, later tracked in post-transplant blood. HCV positivity affected three of eight recipients; the rest lacked autoimmune or viral indications. The study's findings and limits: A larger donor-reactive than third-party decline suggested partial antigen-specific deletion.

As to this clone: Its target is not known.

The CDR3 totals 15 residues. Germline V CDR1 and CDR2: SGHNT, YYREEE (reference sequence). V dropped 4 bases and J dropped 0 bases, with 13 bases sitting between them. Produced via immunoSEQ multiplex PCR; TCRdb's table is partial and in-frame only. The table has 9,200 or so clones, around 80% seen once. The sample consisted of CD8+ T cells from blood, taken at the 22-month timepoint. The clonotype comes from a human patient who received a liver transplant. Some T cells may be supplied by the graft donor. This chain joins TRBV5-4 and TRBJ1-1, with TRBD1 as a possible D gene (5 bases). CDR3 amino acids: CASSHGEGMNTEAFF. The CDR3 DNA sequence: TGTGCCAGCAGCCATGGGGAGGGGATGAACACTGAAGCTTTCTTT. Complete variable domain (other parts from reference TRBV5-4 and TRBJ1-1): ETGVTQSPTHLIKTRGQQVTLRCSSQSGHNTVSWYQQALGQGPQFIFQYYREEENGRGNFPPRFSGLQFPNYSSELNVNALELDDSALYLCASSHGEGMNTEAFFGQGTRLTVV.